The next 27 T cell receptor beta chains were all read from a single sample in a study of blood T cell repertoires in COVID-19. Clones were sequenced by immunoSEQ multiplex PCR, and TCRdb holds only the in-frame ones, with some missing. This table has a few hundred thousand clones, 80% to 95% appearing once. Source material: PBMCs or T cells enriched from blood (not recorded which). The source is a woman in her 40s who had been exposed to COVID-19.

The chain combines TRBV10-3 with TRBJ2-3; 9 nucleotides line up with TRBD2. Trimming took 10 bases from V and 0 from J; bases not matched to a gene: 5. The CDR3 length is 14 residues. Looked up from germline, CDR1 is ENHRY and CDR2 is SYGVKD. In nucleotides, the CDR3 is TGTGCCAGCAAACTAGCGGGCAGCACAGATACGCAGTATTTT. The encoded protein is CASKLAGSTDTQYF.

The rearrangement joins TRBV7-9 to TRBJ2-2, with D perhaps matching TRBD1 (6 bases). Trimming left V 5 bases short and J 2 bases short, with 12 bases between. The CDR3 length is 15 residues. Germline CDR1 is SEHNR and CDR2 is FQNEAQ (reference sequence). The CDR3 region has the DNA TGTGCCAGCAGCATACAGGGCCCCAACACCGGGGAGCTGTTTTTT. This gives the protein CASSIQGPNTGELFF.

This clone showed up just once. CDR3 DNA: TGTGCCAGTCCAGAGAAGACTAGCGGGAGGGCCAGAATTGGCCAAGAGACCCAGTACTTC. This gives the protein CASPEKTSGRARIGQETQYF. This chain uses TRBV3-1 (or the pseudogene TRBV3-2) with TRBJ2-5; 14 nucleotides agree with TRBD2. Germline V gene lookup returns CDR1 LGHDT and CDR2 YNNKEL (reference sequence). The CDR3 length is 20 residues. V gave up 9 bases and J gave up 1 base; unmatched junction bases: 19.

Only one count was recorded for this clone. The rearrangement links TRBV11-3 to TRBJ2-5; 8 bases are a match to TRBD1. Germline-derived CDR1 and CDR2 are SGHNT and YENEEA. V lost 5 bases to trimming and J lost 6 bases; unmatched junction nucleotides: 8. This CDR3 has 14 residues. In DNA form, the CDR3 reads TGTGCCAGCAGCCCCAGAAGGACAGGGCAGACCCAGTACTTC. This translates into CASSPRRTGQTQYF.

This chain uses TRBV3-1 (or the pseudogene TRBV3-2) with TRBJ1-6, with D uncertain. V was pared by 1 base and J by 0 bases, with 7 bases between. There are 16 residues in the CDR3. The germline gives CDR1 LGHDT, CDR2 YNNKEL (reference sequence). The CDR3 DNA is TGTGCCAGCAGCCAAGGCAGGAACTCCTATAATTCACCCCTCCACTTT. The encoded protein is CASSQGRNSYNSPLHF.

The genes are TRBV19 and TRBJ2-7; 9 bases are shared with TRBD1. After removal of 5 bases from V and 0 bases from J, the junction contained 2 bases not matched to a gene. Germline assignment: CDR1 LNHDA and CDR2 SQIVND (reference sequence). The CDR3 length is 14 residues. CDR3 nucleotide sequence: TGTGCCAGTAGTCGGGACAGGGCCTCCTACGAGCAGTACTTC. As protein: CASSRDRASYEQYF.

The rearrangement links TRBV6-2 or TRBV6-3 to TRBJ1-2; D is possibly TRBD1 (5 bases). The V end lost 5 bases, the J end lost 4 bases, and 8 bases lay between the germline ends. Looked up from germline, CDR1 is MNHEY and CDR2 is SVGEGT. The CDR3 runs to 12 residues. As DNA, the CDR3 is TGTGCCAGCAGTCCGACAGTCTATGGCTACACCTTC. This gives the protein CASSPTVYGYTF.

The V call is TRBV2, the J call TRBJ1-1; D uncertain. The CDR3 is made up of 11 amino acids. Germline CDR1 is SNHLY and CDR2 is FYNNEI. V shed 2 bases and J shed 10 bases, with 8 bases lying between them. The CDR3: CASSESSGAFF. The DNA of the CDR3 is TGTGCCAGCAGTGAAAGCAGCGGAGCTTTCTTT.

V is TRBV7-6 and J is TRBJ2-3, with D unclear. Per germline, CDR1 SGHVS and CDR2 FNYEAQ. Trimming took off 5 bases at V and 4 bases at J, with 7 bases between the two ends. The CDR3 runs 12 residues. The CDR3 DNA sequence: TGTGCCAGCAGCAATGGGCCAGATACGCAGTATTTT. It codes for CASSNGPDTQYF.

This clone was found once. The chain recombines TRBV9 with TRBJ1-4; tentatively, D is TRBD1 (6 bases). The germline V gene encodes CDR1 SGDLS and CDR2 YYNGEE. This CDR3 is 13 amino acids long. The V and J ends lost 4 bases and 8 bases respectively, with 12 bases between them. The chain's CDR3 is CASSTHRAEKLFF. Here the CDR3 DNA reads TGTGCCAGCAGCACCCACAGGGCGGAAAAACTGTTTTTT.

The chain employs TRBV11-3 and TRBJ2-5; 14 bases align to TRBD2. The CDR3 has 17 residues. The junction had 4 bases not matched to a gene; V was cut back by 0 bases and J by 4 bases. Germline V lookup: CDR1 SGHNT, CDR2 YENEEA. The CDR3 protein is CASSLEGTSGRAETQYF. CDR3 nucleotides: TGTGCCAGCAGCTTAGAAGGGACTAGCGGGAGAGCAGAGACCCAGTACTTC.

The rearrangement joins TRBV6-5 to TRBJ2-7; 9 nucleotides line up with TRBD1. CDR3 size: 14 residues. Germline CDR1 is MNHEY and CDR2 is SVGAGI. V was pared by 8 bases and J by 2 bases, with 7 bases of the junction left unmatched. The CDR3 DNA sequence: TGTGCCAGCCGTCCGACAGGGGGTACCTACGAGCAGTACTTC. This gives the protein CASRPTGGTYEQYF.

This chain connects TRBV7-9 to TRBJ1-3; TRBD1 aligns across 7 bases. The V and J ends lost 5 bases and 4 bases, in that order; junction bases with no gene match: 2. CDR1 and CDR2 (germline): SEHNR, FQNEAQ (reference sequence). This CDR3 contains 13 residues. CDR3 in amino acids: CASSRDRGNTIYF. In nucleotides, the CDR3 is TGTGCCAGCAGCCGGGACAGAGGAAACACCATATATTTT.

V gene TRBV6-2 or TRBV6-3 combines with J gene TRBJ1-4, with 12 bases fitting TRBD1. Per the germline V gene, CDR1 is MNHEY and CDR2 is SVGEGT. After removal of 6 bases from V and 8 bases from J, the junction contained 7 bases not matched to a gene. This CDR3 comprises 15 residues. CDR3 in DNA: TGTGCCAGCAGCCGCGGGACAGGGGGCGAAGAAAAACTGTTTTTT. The encoded protein is CASSRGTGGEEKLFF.

The CDR3 loop is CASSYIGGGETGELFF. The CDR3 DNA is TGTGCCAGCAGCTACATAGGGGGCGGAGAGACCGGGGAGCTGTTTTTT. The chain combines TRBV5-4 with TRBJ2-2; 7 bases are a match to TRBD1. CDR3 length: 16 amino acids. The junction had 10 bases not matched to a gene; V was cut back by 3 bases and J by 5 bases. CDR1 is SGHNT and CDR2 is YYREEE in the germline V gene (reference sequence).

The chain recombines TRBV27 with TRBJ2-3, with 10 bases fitting TRBD1. Trimming removed 8 bases from V and 8 bases from J; junction bases left unmatched: 13. Germline V gene lookup returns CDR1 MNHEY and CDR2 SMNVEV (reference sequence). The length of the CDR3 is 15 residues. In nucleotides, the CDR3 is TGTGCCAGCCGAGAAGGGGACAGGGGTGTCGGTACGCAGTATTTT. Amino acids: CASREGDRGVGTQYF.

The chain is built from TRBV12-3 or TRBV12-4 and TRBJ2-6; D remains ambiguous. The germline V and J ends were trimmed by 7 bases and 1 base, with 2 bases remaining between them. CDR3 size: 12 residues. The CDR3: CASTSGANVLTF. CDR3 nucleotides: TGTGCCAGCACGTCTGGGGCCAACGTCCTGACTTTC.

The V call is TRBV19, the J call TRBJ2-5; 9 bases map to TRBD1. This CDR3 spans 14 amino acids. Germline V CDR1 and CDR2: LNHDA, SQIVND (reference sequence). J gave up 12 bases and V 6 bases, and 14 bases lay outside the gene matches. CDR3 sequence reads: CASSPGQGPQLKYF. CDR3 DNA: TGTGCCAGTAGCCCCGGACAGGGGCCCCAGTTAAAGTACTTC. Drawing the rest from reference TRBV19 and TRBJ2-5, the complete variable domain is DGGITQSPKYLFRKEGQNVTLSCEQNLNHDAMYWYRQDPGQGLRLIYYSQIVNDFQKGDIAEGYSVSREKKESFPLTVTSAQKNPTAFYLCASSPGQGPQLKYFGPGTRLLVL.

This clone has only one observation. The V and J genes are TRBV6-1 and TRBJ2-7; TRBD1 might be the D (6 bases). This CDR3 is 15 amino acids long. Trimming pared 2 bases from V and 2 bases from J, leaving 13 bases between. Germline loops: CDR1 MNHNS, CDR2 SASEGT. The CDR3 DNA follows: TGTGCCAGCAGTGAAATGCCAGGGGTGACCTACGAGCAGTACTTC. It translates to CASSEMPGVTYEQYF.

The chain's CDR3 is CASSLRQGNSPLHF. The CDR3 DNA is TGTGCCAGCAGCTTGCGTCAGGGCAATTCACCCCTCCACTTT. The rearrangement uses TRBV5-6 and TRBJ1-6; possibly TRBD1 for D (5 bases). Germline V gives CDR1 SGHDT, CDR2 YYEEEE. V lost 1 base and J 7 bases, leaving 9 bases between the germline ends. The CDR3 covers 14 residues.

The chain joins TRBV19 to TRBJ2-2; 9 positions match TRBD1. The CDR3 totals 18 residues. The junction had 9 bases not matched to a gene; V was cut back by 4 bases and J by 0 bases. Per the germline V gene, CDR1 is LNHDA and CDR2 is SQIVND (reference sequence). The DNA for the CDR3 is TGTGCCAGTAGTACTCCGGGACAGGGCCGCTCGAACACCGGGGAGCTGTTTTTT. It yields the protein CASSTPGQGRSNTGELFF.

The genes are TRBV4-2 and TRBJ1-2; D may be TRBD1 (5 bases). CDR1 LGHNA and CDR2 YNFKEQ come from the germline V gene. The CDR3 totals 15 residues. Trimming took 0 bases from V and 5 from J, leaving 13 bases between them. CDR3 coding DNA: TGTGCCAGCAGCCAAGATTGGAAACAGGCATATGGCTACACCTTC. Translated: CASSQDWKQAYGYTF.

This clone appeared a single time. The chain links TRBV7-2 to TRBJ1-5; 8 positions match TRBD1. Germline V CDR1 and CDR2: SGHTA, FQGNSA. The CDR3 runs to 14 residues. V lost 5 bases, J lost 2 bases, and 2 bases stayed unmatched. The CDR3 region is CASSTDRGNQPQHF. The CDR3 region has the DNA TGTGCCAGCAGCACGGACAGGGGCAATCAGCCCCAGCATTTT.

CDR3 sequence (DNA): TGTGCCACCAGTGCGGACGGGGACTATGGCTACACCTTC. It encodes CATSADGDYGYTF. The V and J genes are TRBV24-1 and TRBJ1-2; D not certain. The V end was cut by 5 bases, the J end by 3 bases, with 9 bases between. Germline V gene data show CDR1 as KGHDR and CDR2 as SFDVKD. The CDR3 extends over 13 amino acids.

The chain employs TRBV6-5 and TRBJ1-1; no firm D call. CDR1 and CDR2 from the germline V gene are MNHEY and SVGAGI. Trimming removed 6 bases from V and 1 base from J, with 6 bases in between. The CDR3 runs 12 residues. The CDR3 coding sequence is TGTGCCAGCAGACAGTCGAACACTGAAGCTTTCTTT. It yields the protein CASRQSNTEAFF.

This chain connects TRBV5-1 to TRBJ2-3; 8 bases line up with TRBD2. The CDR3 contains 14 residues. CDR1 is SGHRS and CDR2 is YFSETQ in the germline V gene. With 4 bases clipped from V and 4 bases from J, the junction kept 5 bases outside the gene matches. The CDR3 reads CASSGGRNADTQYF. CDR3 bases: TGCGCCAGCAGCGGCGGGAGGAACGCAGATACGCAGTATTTT.

This clone occurred a few times. The chain couples TRBV7-9 to TRBJ2-1; unclear D gene. Germline values: CDR1 SEHNR, CDR2 FQNEAQ (reference sequence). V was cut by 4 bases and J by 5 bases, with 15 bases left in between. This CDR3 has 15 amino acids. Here the CDR3 reads CASSWVDKADNEQFF. CDR3 coding DNA: TGTGCCAGCAGCTGGGTTGATAAGGCGGACAATGAGCAGTTCTTC.